This is a list of T cell receptor beta chains from one sample in a study of blood T cells in healthy people across ages. TCRdb redid the calling of the 5' RACE reads with MiXCR, one entry per CDR3 protein. The sample yields 800,000 to 900,000 distinct CDR3 sequences, approximately 59% seen once. The source material was blood. These TCRs come from a man aged 25-45 years in good health. The CDR3 runs from the conserved cysteine through the conserved F or W. The D gene is left open where the match is weak. Clone size is given for some rows only: seen once, a few or many times, or a class if the clone is expanded.

TRBV20-1	-	13	-	TRBJ2-7	CSASGTRSYEQYF	TGCAGTGCCTCGGGGACACGATCCTACGAGCAGTACTTC
TRBV7-3	-	14	-	TRBJ2-5	CASSLDPQRETQYF	TGTGCCAGCAGCTTGGACCCCCAACGGGAGACCCAGTACTTC
TRBV7-6	-	12	-	TRBJ2-2	CASSLLAGELFF	TGTGCCAGCAGCTTACTCGCCGGGGAGCTGTTTTTT
TRBV6-5	-	12	few	TRBJ2-7	CASSRPDYEQYF	TGTGCCAGCAGCCGGCCAGACTACGAGCAGTACTTC
TRBV28	TRBD2	14	-	TRBJ2-7	CASRIRGGPYEQYF	TGTGCCAGCAGAATACGGGGGGGGCCCTACGAGCAGTACTTC
TRBV6-5	TRBD1	16	-	TRBJ2-1	CASRPDAGGPYNEQFF	TGTGCCAGCAGGCCGGACGCAGGGGGACCCTACAATGAGCAGTTCTTC
TRBV3-1	-	14	-	TRBJ1-1	CASTFDGGNTKAFF	TGTGCCAGCACCTTCGATGGGGGGAACACTAAAGCTTTCTTT
TRBV9	-	13	-	TRBJ2-3	CASSTKGDTTQYF	TGTGCCAGCAGCACAAAGGGGGACACTACGCAGTATTTT
TRBV5-1	TRBD1	15	-	TRBJ2-7	CANSLEEDRVGEQYF	TGCGCCAACAGCTTGGAGGAGGACAGGGTGGGCGAGCAGTACTTC
TRBV4-3	-	15	-	TRBJ1-1	CASSQAGGAYTEAFF	TGCGCCAGCAGCCAAGCGGGAGGGGCGTACACTGAAGCTTTCTTT
TRBV30	-	11	many	TRBJ2-4	CAWSVQNIQYF	TGTGCCTGGAGTGTCCAAAACATTCAGTACTTC
TRBV7-8	-	17	-	TRBJ2-3	CASSFVAFYGLTDTQYF	TGTGCCAGCAGCTTTGTGGCTTTCTACGGACTAACGGATACGCAGTATTTT
TRBV7-2	-	14	few	TRBJ1-6	CASLTQGRNSPLHF	TGTGCCAGCCTAACCCAGGGGAGGAATTCACCCCTCCACTTT
TRBV4-2	TRBD2	15	-	TRBJ2-1	CASSQVTSGDNEQFF	TGTGCCAGCAGCCAAGTGACTAGCGGGGACAATGAGCAGTTCTTC
TRBV5-1	TRBD2	15	-	TRBJ2-1	CASTQLAGGNNEQFF	TGCGCCAGCACCCAACTAGCGGGGGGGAACAATGAGCAGTTCTTC
TRBV15	-	12	many	TRBJ2-1	CATSRDEDEQFF	TGTGCCACCAGCAGAGATGAGGATGAGCAGTTCTTC
TRBV9	TRBD2	16	-	TRBJ2-5	CASSPLGAGGGETQYF	TGTGCCAGCAGCCCCCTCGGAGCGGGGGGCGGGGAGACCCAGTACTTC
TRBV7-3	-	16	-	TRBJ1-2	CASSICRGPRNYGYTF	TGTGCCAGCAGCATATGCCGGGGCCCTAGGAACTATGGCTACACCTTC
TRBV10-3	TRBD2	15	-	TRBJ2-7	CAISDPSGGAVEQYF	TGTGCCATCAGTGACCCTAGCGGGGGGGCGGTCGAGCAGTACTTC
TRBV7-2	TRBD2	14	few	TRBJ2-7	CASSLSGGTAEQYF	TGTGCCAGCAGCTTAAGCGGGGGAACGGCCGAGCAGTACTTC
TRBV19	-	14	-	TRBJ1-1	CASSISGQVTEAFF	TGTGCCAGTAGTATTTCCGGGCAGGTAACTGAAGCTTTCTTT
TRBV7-8	-	14	few	TRBJ2-1	CASSPGAAYNEQFF	TGTGCCAGCAGCCCGGGGGCGGCCTACAATGAGCAGTTCTTC
TRBV20-1	-	13	-	TRBJ2-7	CSALGGGAYEQYF	TGCAGTGCTCTGGGGGGAGGAGCCTACGAGCAGTACTTC
TRBV4-1	-	15	-	TRBJ1-2	CASSSPWAGNYGYTF	TGCGCCAGCAGTTCCCCATGGGCAGGGAACTATGGCTACACCTTC
TRBV6-2/TRBV6-3	-	16	few	TRBJ2-7	CASSYSDRRPTYEQYF	TGTGCCAGCAGTTACAGTGATCGCAGGCCCACCTACGAGCAGTACTTC
TRBV6-6	-	14	many	TRBJ2-7	CASTQQLFSYEQYF	TGTGCCAGCACCCAACAGCTATTCTCCTACGAGCAGTACTTC
TRBV5-6	TRBD1	15	-	TRBJ2-7	CASSLPGQGWYEQYF	TGTGCCAGCAGCTTGCCGGGACAGGGATGGTACGAGCAGTACTTC
TRBV29-1	-	13	few	TRBJ2-1	CSGGVSSYNEQFF	TGCAGCGGGGGGGTGAGCTCCTACAATGAGCAGTTCTTC
TRBV4-3	TRBD2	13	few	TRBJ2-3	CASSQEREDTQYF	TGCGCCAGCAGCCAAGAGCGGGAGGATACGCAGTATTTT
TRBV9	-	15	few	TRBJ1-2	CASSANRGAYYGYTF	TGTGCCAGCAGCGCTAACAGAGGGGCTTATTACGGCTACACCTTC
TRBV6-5	TRBD1	15	-	TRBJ2-1	CASSRQGGTYNEQFF	TGTGCCAGCAGCAGACAGGGGGGGACCTACAATGAGCAGTTCTTC
TRBV7-6	TRBD2	17	-	TRBJ2-1	CASSLGVRGGTYNEQFF	TGTGCCAGCAGCTTAGGGGTCCGGGGGGGAACCTACAATGAGCAGTTCTTC
TRBV7-3	-	14	few	TRBJ1-1	CASSLTAGNTEAFF	TGTGCCAGCAGCTTAACCGCAGGGAACACTGAAGCTTTCTTT
TRBV7-3	-	11	-	TRBJ2-3	CASASGDTQYF	TGTGCCAGCGCCAGTGGGGATACGCAGTATTTT
TRBV20-1	TRBD2	13	-	TRBJ2-1	CRPGGVAGSEQFF	TGCAGGCCCGGGGGGGTAGCGGGGAGCGAGCAGTTCTTC
TRBV9	TRBD2	16	-	TRBJ2-7	CASSHATSGGSYEQYF	TGTGCCAGCAGCCACGCTACCAGCGGGGGCTCCTACGAGCAGTACTTC
TRBV29-1	-	12	-	TRBJ2-3	CSVDEYTDTQYF	TGCAGCGTTGATGAGTACACAGATACGCAGTATTTT
TRBV4-3	-	16	-	TRBJ1-4	CASSQNPSLPNEKLFF	TGCGCCAGCAGCCAAAACCCCAGCCTTCCTAATGAAAAACTGTTTTTT
TRBV25-1	TRBD1	13	-	TRBJ2-7	CAIGGQDSYEQYF	TGTGCCATCGGGGGACAGGACTCCTACGAGCAGTACTTC
TRBV4-2	-	12	-	TRBJ1-2	CASSQDSAGYTF	TGTGCCAGCAGCCAAGATTCGGCTGGCTACACCTTC
TRBV20-1	-	14	-	TRBJ1-1	CSARARGMNTEAFF	TGCAGTGCTAGAGCTAGAGGGATGAACACTGAAGCTTTCTTT
TRBV6-6	TRBD1	15	few	TRBJ2-7	CASSYSGQGKHEQYF	TGTGCCAGCAGTTACTCGGGACAGGGGAAACACGAGCAGTACTTC
TRBV6-4	TRBD2	15	-	TRBJ2-1	CASSLAGGEYNEQFF	TGTGCCAGCAGCTTAGCGGGGGGCGAGTACAATGAGCAGTTCTTC
TRBV7-6	TRBD1	15	-	TRBJ1-1	CASSRPGTGATEAFF	TGTGCCAGCAGCCGTCCCGGGACAGGGGCCACTGAAGCTTTCTTT
TRBV3-1	-	15	-	TRBJ2-7	CASSPAYRASYEQYF	TGTGCCAGCAGCCCCGCCTACAGGGCCTCCTACGAGCAGTACTTC
TRBV12-3/TRBV12-4	TRBD1	12	few	TRBJ1-2	CACGQGEYGYTF	TGTGCCTGTGGACAGGGTGAATATGGCTACACCTTC